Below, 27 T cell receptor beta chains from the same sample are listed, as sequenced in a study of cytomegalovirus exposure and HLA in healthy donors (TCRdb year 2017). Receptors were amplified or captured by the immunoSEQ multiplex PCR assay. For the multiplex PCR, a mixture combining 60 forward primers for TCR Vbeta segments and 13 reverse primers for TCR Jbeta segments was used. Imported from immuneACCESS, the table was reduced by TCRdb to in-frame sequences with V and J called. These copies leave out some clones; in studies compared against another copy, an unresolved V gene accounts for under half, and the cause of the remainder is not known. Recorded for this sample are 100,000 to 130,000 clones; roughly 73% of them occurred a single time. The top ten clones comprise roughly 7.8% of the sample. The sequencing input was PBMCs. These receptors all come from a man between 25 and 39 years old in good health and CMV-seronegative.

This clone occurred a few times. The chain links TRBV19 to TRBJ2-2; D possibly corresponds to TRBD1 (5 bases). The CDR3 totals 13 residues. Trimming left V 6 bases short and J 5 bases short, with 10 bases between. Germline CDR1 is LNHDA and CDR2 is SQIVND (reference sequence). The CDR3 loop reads CASRQGGTGELFF. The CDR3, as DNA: TGTGCCAGTAGGCAGGGTGGGACCGGGGAGCTGTTTTTT.

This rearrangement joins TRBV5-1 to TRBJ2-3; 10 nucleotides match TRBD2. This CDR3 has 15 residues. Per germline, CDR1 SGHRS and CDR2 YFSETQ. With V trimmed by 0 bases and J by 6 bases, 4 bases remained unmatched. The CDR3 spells CASSLETSGSDTQYF. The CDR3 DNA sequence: TGCGCCAGCAGCTTGGAGACTAGCGGGTCGGATACGCAGTATTTT.

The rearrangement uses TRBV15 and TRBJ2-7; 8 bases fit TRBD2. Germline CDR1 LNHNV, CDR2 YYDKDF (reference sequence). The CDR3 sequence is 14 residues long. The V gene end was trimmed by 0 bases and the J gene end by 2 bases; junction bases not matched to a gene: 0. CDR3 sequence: CATSREGLAYEQYF. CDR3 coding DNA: TGTGCCACCAGCAGAGAGGGACTAGCCTACGAGCAGTACTTC. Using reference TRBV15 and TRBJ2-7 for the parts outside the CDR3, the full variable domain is DAMVIQNPRYQVTQFGKPVTLSCSQTLNHNVMYWYQQKSSQAPKLLFHYYDKDFNNEADTPDNFQSRRPNTSFCFLDIRSPGLGDTAMYLCATSREGLAYEQYFGPGTRLTVT.

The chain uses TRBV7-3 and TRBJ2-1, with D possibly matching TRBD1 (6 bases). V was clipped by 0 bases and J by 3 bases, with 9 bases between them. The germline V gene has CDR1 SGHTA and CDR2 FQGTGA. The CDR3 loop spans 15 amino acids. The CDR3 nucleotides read TGTGCCAGCAGCTTAACGGTAGGGGGCTACAATGAGCAGTTCTTC. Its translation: CASSLTVGGYNEQFF.

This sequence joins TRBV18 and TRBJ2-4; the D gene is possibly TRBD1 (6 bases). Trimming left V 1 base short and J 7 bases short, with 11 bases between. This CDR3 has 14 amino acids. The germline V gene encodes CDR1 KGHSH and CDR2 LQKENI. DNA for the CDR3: TGTGCCAGCTCACCACGAGAGGGGGTGAACATTCAGTACTTC. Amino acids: CASSPREGVNIQYF.

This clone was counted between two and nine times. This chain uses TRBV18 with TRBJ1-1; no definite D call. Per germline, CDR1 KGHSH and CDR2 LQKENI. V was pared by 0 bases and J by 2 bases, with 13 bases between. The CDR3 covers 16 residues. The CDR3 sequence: CASSPPNYAGNTEAFF. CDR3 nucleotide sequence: TGTGCCAGCTCACCACCGAACTACGCCGGAAACACTGAAGCTTTCTTT.

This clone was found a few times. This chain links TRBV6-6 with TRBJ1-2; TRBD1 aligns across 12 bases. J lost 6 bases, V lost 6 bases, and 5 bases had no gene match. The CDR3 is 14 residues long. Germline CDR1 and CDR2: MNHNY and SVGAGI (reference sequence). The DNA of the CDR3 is TGTGCCAGCAGGAGCCGGGACAGGGGGCATGGCTACACCTTC. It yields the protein CASRSRDRGHGYTF.

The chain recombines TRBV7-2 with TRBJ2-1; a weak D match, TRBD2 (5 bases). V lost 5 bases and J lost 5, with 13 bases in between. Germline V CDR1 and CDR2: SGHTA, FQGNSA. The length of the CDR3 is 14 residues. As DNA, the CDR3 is TGTGCCAGCAGCCCCTGGACTGGCGACAATGAGCAGTTCTTC. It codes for CASSPWTGDNEQFF.

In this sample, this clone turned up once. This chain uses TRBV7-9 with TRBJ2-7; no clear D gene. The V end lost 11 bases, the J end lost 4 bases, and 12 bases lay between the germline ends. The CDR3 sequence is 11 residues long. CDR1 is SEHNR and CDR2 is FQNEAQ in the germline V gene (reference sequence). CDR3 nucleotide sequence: TGTGCCGGCCCCGGGTATTACGAGCAGTACTTC. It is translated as CAGPGYYEQYF.

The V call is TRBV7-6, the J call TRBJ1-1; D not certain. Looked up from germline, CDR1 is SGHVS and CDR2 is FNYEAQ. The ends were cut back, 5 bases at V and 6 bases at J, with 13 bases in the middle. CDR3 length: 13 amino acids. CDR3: CASSPSPAAEAFF. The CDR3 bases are TGTGCCAGCAGCCCTAGCCCAGCGGCTGAAGCTTTCTTT.

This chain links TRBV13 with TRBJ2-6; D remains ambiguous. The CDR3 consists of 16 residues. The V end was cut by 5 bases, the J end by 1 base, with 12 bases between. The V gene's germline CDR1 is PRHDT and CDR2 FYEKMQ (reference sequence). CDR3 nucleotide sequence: TGTGCCAGCAGCACGACTGAAACATCTGGGGCCAACGTCCTGACTTTC. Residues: CASSTTETSGANVLTF.

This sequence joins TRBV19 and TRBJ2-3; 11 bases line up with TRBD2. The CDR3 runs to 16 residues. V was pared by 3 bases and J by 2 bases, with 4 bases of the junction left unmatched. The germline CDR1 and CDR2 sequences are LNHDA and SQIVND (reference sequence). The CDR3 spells CASSIPSGGTTDTQYF. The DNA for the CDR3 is TGTGCCAGTAGTATTCCTAGCGGGGGGACCACAGATACGCAGTATTTT.

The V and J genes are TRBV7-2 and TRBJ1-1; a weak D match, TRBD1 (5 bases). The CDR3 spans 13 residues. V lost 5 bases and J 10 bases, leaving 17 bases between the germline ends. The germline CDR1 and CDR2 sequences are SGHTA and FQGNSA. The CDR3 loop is CASSPRGGVRAFF. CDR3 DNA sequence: TGTGCCAGCAGCCCGAGGGGCGGGGTGAGAGCTTTCTTT.

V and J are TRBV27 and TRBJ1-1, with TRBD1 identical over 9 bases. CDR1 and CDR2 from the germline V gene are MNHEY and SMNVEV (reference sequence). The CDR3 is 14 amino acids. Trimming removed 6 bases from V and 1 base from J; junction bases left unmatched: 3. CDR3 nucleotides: TGTGCCAGCAGGGTACAGGGGGCGAACACTGAAGCTTTCTTT. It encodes CASRVQGANTEAFF.

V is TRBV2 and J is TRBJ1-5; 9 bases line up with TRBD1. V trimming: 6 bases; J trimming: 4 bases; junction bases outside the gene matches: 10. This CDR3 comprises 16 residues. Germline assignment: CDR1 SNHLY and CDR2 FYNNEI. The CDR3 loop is CASRGHRGPGNQPQHF. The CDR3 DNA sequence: TGTGCCAGCAGGGGACACAGGGGGCCGGGGAATCAGCCCCAGCATTTT.

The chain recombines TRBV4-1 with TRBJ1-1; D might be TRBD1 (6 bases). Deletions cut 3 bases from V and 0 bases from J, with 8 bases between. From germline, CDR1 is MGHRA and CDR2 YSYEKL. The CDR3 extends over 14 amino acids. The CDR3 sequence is CASSHRDMNTEAFF. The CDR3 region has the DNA TGCGCCAGCAGCCACCGGGACATGAACACTGAAGCTTTCTTT.

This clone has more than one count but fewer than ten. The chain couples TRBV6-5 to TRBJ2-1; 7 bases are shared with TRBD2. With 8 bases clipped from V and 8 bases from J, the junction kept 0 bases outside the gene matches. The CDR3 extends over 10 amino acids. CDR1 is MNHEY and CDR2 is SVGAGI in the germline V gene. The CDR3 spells CASGGDEQFF. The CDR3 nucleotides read TGTGCCAGCGGGGGGGATGAGCAGTTCTTC.

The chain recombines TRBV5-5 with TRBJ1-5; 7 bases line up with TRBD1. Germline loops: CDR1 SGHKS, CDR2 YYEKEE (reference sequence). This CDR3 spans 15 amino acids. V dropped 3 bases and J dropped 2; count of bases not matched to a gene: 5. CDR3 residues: CASSSSGQRNQPQHF. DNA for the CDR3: TGTGCCAGCAGCTCTTCGGGACAGCGCAATCAGCCCCAGCATTTT.

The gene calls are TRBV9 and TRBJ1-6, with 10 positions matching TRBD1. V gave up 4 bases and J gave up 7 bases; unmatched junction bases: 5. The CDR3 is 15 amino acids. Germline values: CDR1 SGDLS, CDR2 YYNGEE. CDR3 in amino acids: CASSFGQGGNSPLHF. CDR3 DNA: TGTGCCAGCAGCTTCGGACAGGGGGGAAATTCACCCCTCCACTTT. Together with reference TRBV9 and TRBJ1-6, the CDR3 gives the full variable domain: DSGVTQTPKHLITATGQRVTLRCSPRSGDLSVYWYQQSLDQGLQFLIQYYNGEERAKGNILERFSAQQFPDLHSELNLSSLELGDSALYFCASSFGQGGNSPLHFGNGTRLTVT.

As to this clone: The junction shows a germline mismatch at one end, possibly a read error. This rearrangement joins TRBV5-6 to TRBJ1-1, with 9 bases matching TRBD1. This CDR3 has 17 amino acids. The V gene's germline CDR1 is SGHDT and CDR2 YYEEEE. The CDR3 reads CASSYAQGATRATQAFF. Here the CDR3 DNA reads TGTGCCAGCAGCTATGCACAGGGGGCGACGAGAGCCACTCAAGCTTTCTTT.

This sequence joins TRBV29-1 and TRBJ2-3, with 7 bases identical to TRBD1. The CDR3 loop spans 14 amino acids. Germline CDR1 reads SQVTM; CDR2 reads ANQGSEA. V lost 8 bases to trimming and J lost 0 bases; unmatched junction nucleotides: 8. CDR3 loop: CSLKPGQSTDTQYF. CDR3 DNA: TGCAGCCTTAAACCGGGACAGAGCACAGATACGCAGTATTTT.

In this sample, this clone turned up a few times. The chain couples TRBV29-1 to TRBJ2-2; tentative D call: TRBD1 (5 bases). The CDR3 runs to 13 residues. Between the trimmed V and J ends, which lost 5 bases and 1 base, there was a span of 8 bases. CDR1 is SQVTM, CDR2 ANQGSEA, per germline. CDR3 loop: CSVSTGNTGELFF. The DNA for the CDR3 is TGCAGCGTTTCCACAGGGAACACCGGGGAGCTGTTTTTT.

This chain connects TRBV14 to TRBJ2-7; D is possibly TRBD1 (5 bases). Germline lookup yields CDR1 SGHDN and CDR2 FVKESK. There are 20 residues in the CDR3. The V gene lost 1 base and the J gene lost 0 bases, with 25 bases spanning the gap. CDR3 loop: CASSQGESWQGEIGSYEQYF. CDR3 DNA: TGTGCCAGCAGCCAAGGGGAAAGTTGGCAGGGCGAGATCGGCTCCTACGAGCAGTACTTC.

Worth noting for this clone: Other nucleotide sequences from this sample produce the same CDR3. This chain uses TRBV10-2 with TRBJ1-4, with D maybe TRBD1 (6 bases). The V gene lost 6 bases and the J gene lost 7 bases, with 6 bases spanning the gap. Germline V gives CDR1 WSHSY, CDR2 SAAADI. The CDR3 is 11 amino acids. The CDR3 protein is CASRDSEKLFF. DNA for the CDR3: TGCGCCAGCAGGGACAGTGAAAAACTGTTTTTT.

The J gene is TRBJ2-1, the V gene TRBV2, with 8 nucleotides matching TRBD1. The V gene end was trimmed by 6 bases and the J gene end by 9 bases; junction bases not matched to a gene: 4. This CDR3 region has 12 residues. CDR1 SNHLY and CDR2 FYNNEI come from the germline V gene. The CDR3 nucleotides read TGTGCCAGCAGGTACACAGGGGGTGAGCAGTTCTTC. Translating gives CASRYTGGEQFF.

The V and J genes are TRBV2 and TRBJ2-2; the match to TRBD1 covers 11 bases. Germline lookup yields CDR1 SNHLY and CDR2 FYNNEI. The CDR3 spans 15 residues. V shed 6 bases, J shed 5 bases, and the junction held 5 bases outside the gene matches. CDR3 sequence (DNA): TGTGCCAGCAGAGGGGACAGGGGGAAAACCGGGGAGCTGTTTTTT. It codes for CASRGDRGKTGELFF.

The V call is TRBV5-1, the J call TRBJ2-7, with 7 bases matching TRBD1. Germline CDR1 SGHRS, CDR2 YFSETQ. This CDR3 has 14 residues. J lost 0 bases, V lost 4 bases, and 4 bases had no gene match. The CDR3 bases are TGCGCCAGCAGCCGGACAGGCCTCTCCTACGAGCAGTACTTC. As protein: CASSRTGLSYEQYF.